The T cell receptor (beta chain) under discussion was sequenced for a study of T cell responses to AZD1222 COVID-19 vaccine. The overall study: Some second doses came at about 4 weeks and others at about 12 weeks; these were pooled.

The CDR3 extends over 16 amino acids. Germline lookup yields CDR1 MNHEY and CDR2 SMNVEV (reference sequence). The V gene end was trimmed by 3 bases and the J gene end by 4 bases; junction bases not matched to a gene: 7. Note on this clone: Its cognate antigen is unknown.

General observations from the study: In a largely white British group with more females than males, clonal diversity was possibly underestimated. Vaccine-associated CD4 TCRs spanned spike, dominant at 160-218 and 743-854. The study reported that nearly half of spike-specific TCRs target unmutated variant regions.

Libraries were prepared by immunoSEQ multiplex PCR; TCRdb keeps only in-frame clonotypes and omits some of them. The sample carries some 140,000 clones, roughly 90% recorded once. This sequence was found in an adult in good health. This sequence joins TRBV27 and TRBJ1-1; 11 nucleotides align to TRBD1. Sequenced here: peripheral blood, sampled on day 0 of AZD1222 vaccination. The CDR3: CASSFHVGQGVTEAFF. The CDR3 nucleotides read TGTGCCAGCAGTTTTCATGTGGGACAGGGGGTCACTGAAGCTTTCTTT.